This T cell receptor beta chain was sequenced in a study of blood T cell repertoires in COVID-19 (dated by TCRdb to the early 2020s). Background on the whole study: Samples from collaborators originated in the United States, Italy and Spain and spanned both the acute and convalescent phases of COVID-19. The material from the prospective study consisted of cDNA or gDNA derived from T cells, B-cell-depleted T cells, or PBMCs. The dataset comprised deeply sampled blood TCRbeta repertoires from subjects exposed to, actively infected with, or recovered from COVID-19. The repertoires were made available in a free public database intended to serve as a resource for research on the immune response to SARS-CoV-2. The samples were drawn from two sources: the first 160 participants of the ongoing ImmuneRACE study, and 1,200 or so subjects contributed by 6 global collaborators. Sample metadata almost always included a de-identified subject ID, COVID-19 status, age in years and sex. HLA class I and class II types, where available, came from metadata supplied by the sample provider rather than from assay-based typing.

As to this clone: There is no known antigen for this receptor. No quality values exist for individual bases; no much larger clone is one base distant.

TCRbeta CDR3 regions were amplified from genomic DNA by means of the immunoSEQ Assay, a bias-controlled multiplex PCR. In the source study's methods: Nucleated cell counts per sample were estimated from amplification of reference gene primers within the assay. Sequence reads were collapsed and filtered to measure the absolute abundance of every unique TCRbeta CDR3 rearrangement. Productive Simpson clonality was computed per sample as the square root of Simpson's diversity index over productive rearrangements. In TCRdb, the immuneACCESS table is reduced to in-frame sequences with V and J assigned. These tables do not hold every clone; where another copy was compared, an unresolved V gene accounts for under half, and the others remain unexplained. D and trimming come from the DNA, and the V and J calls and clone size come from that table. The sample table lists roughly 100,000 clones, around 80% of them with a count of one. The top ten hold about 20% of the sample.

Whole blood was collected in K2EDTA tubes by collaborating institutions according to the institutions' own protocols. For TCRbeta analysis, collaborators shipped samples as frozen whole blood, isolated PBMCs, or DNA extracted from either of those sample types. CDR1 and CDR2 are drawn from the germline V gene (reference sequence): SEHNR, FQNEAQ. The CDR3 numbers 14 residues from cysteine through phenylalanine. Left in the record is the CDR3 DNA by itself, 42 bases read in frame from the first base. V is reduced by 7 bases and J by 7 bases, leaving a spacing of 17 bases between them. Points the paper makes about the study in general: Clinical and demographic metadata were provided uncurated, with the amount varying by source and participant.

The material sequenced was peripheral blood. The chain joins TRBV7-9 to TRBJ2-1, and the D gene may be TRBD2, 6 bases matching. This TCR was recovered from a man aged 70-80 years with active or convalescent COVID-19. The CDR3 sequence is CASTNAGRGNEQFF. The DNA reads TGTGCCAGCACGAATGCGGGGCGAGGTAATGAGCAGTTCTTC.